The present T cell receptor beta chain was sequenced within a study of shared clonotypes between healthy human individuals. Points from the study as a whole: Shared clonotypes: about 5.3% naive CD4, 3.5% to 4% naive CD8, under 2.5% memory CD4, more than 0.3% memory CD8. Among donors, the sharing of clonotypes was expected to be influenced by sequencing depth.

This clone came up a few times. Its antigen remains unidentified. In the study's own analysis: Junction-only immunoSEQ sequences carried no quality scores, so filtering differed. Here immunoSEQ multiplex PCR was the method, and the copy in TCRdb shows in-frame clones only, minus some. The DNA was the basis for D and trimming; V, J and clone size are from that table. The table has 550,000 to 800,000 clones, roughly 70% seen once. The germline gives CDR1 SGHDT, CDR2 YYEEEE. V shed 4 bases, J shed 5 bases, and the junction held 5 bases outside the gene matches. The CDR3 runs to 13 residues. The investigators split CD4+ cells into a CD45RA+ naive subset and a CD45RA-negative memory subset.

Sequencing was performed on memory CD4+ T cells sorted from blood. Sample subset: CD45RA-negative fraction. This clonotype was sampled from a woman in her twenties or thirties in good health. The chain recombines TRBV5-6 with TRBJ2-7; 8 bases fit TRBD1. The CDR3 spells CASSSWTGNEQYF. The CDR3 bases are TGTGCCAGCAGCAGCTGGACAGGGAACGAGCAGTACTTC. The full variable domain, with the rest looked up from reference TRBV5-6 and TRBJ2-7, is DAGVTQSPTHLIKTRGQQVTLRCSPKSGHDTVSWYQQALGQGPQFIFQYYEEEERQRGNFPDRFSGHQFPNYSSELNVNALLLGDSALYLCASSSWTGNEQYFGPGTRLTVT.